This T cell receptor (beta chain) was retrieved from a study of CD8 T cells in Susac syndrome. Random hexamers were used to reverse transcribe roughly 0.5 to 1 ug of RNA. The amplification used immunoSEQ multiplex PCR on TCR beta CDR3; it spanned 54 Vbeta and 13 Jbeta. TCRdb used MiXCR to reprocess the immunoSEQ multiplex PCR reads, holding one entry per CDR3 protein. The sample has roughly 400,000 distinct CDR3 sequences, around 85% seen once. Bulk CD8+ and CD4+ cells came from magnetic negative isolation; CD8+ TEMRA by FACS. The TCR originated in a human donor with multiple sclerosis. The sample consisted of CD8+ T cells from PBMCs.

The CDR3 DNA follows: TGTGCCTGGTTCCCGGGACAGGGTTTGCGCACAGATACGCAGTATTTT. Translated, it gives CAWFPGQGLRTDTQYF. The chain joins TRBV30 to TRBJ2-3, with TRBD1 matching 9 bases. The V segment lost 5 bases and the J segment 1 base; nucleotides outside the gene matches: 10. CDR1 and CDR2 (germline): GTSNPN, SVGIG (reference sequence). This CDR3 comprises 16 residues.